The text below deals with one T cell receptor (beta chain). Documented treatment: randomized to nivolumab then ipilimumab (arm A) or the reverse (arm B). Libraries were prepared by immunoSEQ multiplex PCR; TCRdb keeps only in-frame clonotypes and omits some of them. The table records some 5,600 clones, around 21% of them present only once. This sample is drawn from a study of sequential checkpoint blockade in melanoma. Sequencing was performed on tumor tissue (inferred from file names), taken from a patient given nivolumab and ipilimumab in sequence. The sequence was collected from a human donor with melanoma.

CDR3 nucleotides: TGTGCCATCAGCCCTACCGGGACAAACTATGGCTACACCTTC. This encodes CAISPTGTNYGYTF. V gene TRBV6-8 combines with J gene TRBJ1-2, with D possibly matching TRBD1 (6 bases). Germline V gene lookup returns CDR1 MNHGY and CDR2 SAAAGT. The CDR3 extends over 14 amino acids. V was cut by 10 bases and J by 2 bases, with 17 bases left in between.